This T cell receptor beta chain appears in the sequencing data of a study of T cell repertoires and Cas9 in healthy adults. Study-level background: Multi-effector potency, cytotoxicity and lineage were assessed in SpCas9-reactive CD4 and CD8 T cells.

The study, taken as a whole, reports: SpCas9-reactive regulatory T cells reportedly mitigated SpCas9-reactive effector T cells in vitro.

The CDR3 length is 14 residues. Germline CDR1 reads KGHSH; CDR2 reads LQKENI. Trimming removed 0 bases at V and 4 bases at J, with 7 bases between. A word on this clone: Its target is not known.

The protocol was immunoSEQ multiplex PCR, while the TCRdb copy is restricted to in-frame clones and leaves out a portion. The sample lists 15,000 or so clones, around nine tenths seen once, with roughly 2% in the top ten. The J gene is TRBJ2-1, the V gene TRBV18; D is uncertain. Input material: Tregs (CD4+, CD25+, CD127-, CD137-, CD154-) from PBMCs; culture status not recorded. The clonotype originates from a human donor in good health. The CDR3 DNA is TGTGCCAGCTCACCACCGCAGGATTACAATGAGCAGTTCTTC. As protein: CASSPPQDYNEQFF.